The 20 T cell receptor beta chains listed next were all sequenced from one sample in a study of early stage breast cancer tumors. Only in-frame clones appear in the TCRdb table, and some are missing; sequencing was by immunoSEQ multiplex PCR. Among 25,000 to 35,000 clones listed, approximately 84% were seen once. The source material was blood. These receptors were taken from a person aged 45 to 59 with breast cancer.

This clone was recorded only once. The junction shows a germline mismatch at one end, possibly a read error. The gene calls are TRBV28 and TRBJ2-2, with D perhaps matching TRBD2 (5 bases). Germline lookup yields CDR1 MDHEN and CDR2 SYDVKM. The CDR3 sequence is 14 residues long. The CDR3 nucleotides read TGTGCCAGCAGTTCACAGACGAACACCGGGAAGCTGTTTTTT. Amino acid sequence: CASSSQTNTGKLFF.

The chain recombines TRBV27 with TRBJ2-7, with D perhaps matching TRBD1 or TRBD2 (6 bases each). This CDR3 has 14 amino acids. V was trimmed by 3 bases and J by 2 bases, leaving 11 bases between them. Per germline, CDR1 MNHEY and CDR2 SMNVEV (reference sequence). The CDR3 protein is CASSFGGQPYEQYF. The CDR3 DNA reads TGTGCCAGCAGTTTTGGGGGGCAACCCTACGAGCAGTACTTC.

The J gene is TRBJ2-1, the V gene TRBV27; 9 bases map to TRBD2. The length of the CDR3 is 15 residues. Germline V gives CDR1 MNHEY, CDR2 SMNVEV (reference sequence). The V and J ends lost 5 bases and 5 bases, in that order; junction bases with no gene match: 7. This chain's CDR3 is CASSTPGLANNEQFF. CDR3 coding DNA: TGTGCCAGCAGTACACCGGGACTAGCTAACAATGAGCAGTTCTTC.

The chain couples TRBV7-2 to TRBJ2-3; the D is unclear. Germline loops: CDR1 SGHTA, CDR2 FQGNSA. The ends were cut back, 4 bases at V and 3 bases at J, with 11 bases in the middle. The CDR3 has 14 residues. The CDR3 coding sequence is TGTGCCAGCAGCTCCAGCAGGTGGACAGATACGCAGTATTTT. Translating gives CASSSSRWTDTQYF. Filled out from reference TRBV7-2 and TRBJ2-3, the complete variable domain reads GAGVSQSPSNKVTEKGKDVELRCDPISGHTALYWYRQSLGQGLEFLIYFQGNSAPDKSGLPSDRFSAERTGGSVSTLTIQRTQQEDSAVYLCASSSSRWTDTQYFGPGTRLTVL.

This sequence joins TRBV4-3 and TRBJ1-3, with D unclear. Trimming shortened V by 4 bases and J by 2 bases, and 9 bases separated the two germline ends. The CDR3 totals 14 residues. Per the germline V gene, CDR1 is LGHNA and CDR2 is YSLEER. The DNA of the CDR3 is TGCGCCAGCAGCCCTAAGGGCACTGGAAACACCATATATTTT. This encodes CASSPKGTGNTIYF.

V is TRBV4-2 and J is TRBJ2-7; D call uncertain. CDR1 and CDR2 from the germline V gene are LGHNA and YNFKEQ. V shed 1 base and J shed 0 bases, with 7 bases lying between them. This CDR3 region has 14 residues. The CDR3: CASSQVLDSYEQYF. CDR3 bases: TGTGCCAGCAGCCAAGTGCTAGACTCCTACGAGCAGTACTTC.

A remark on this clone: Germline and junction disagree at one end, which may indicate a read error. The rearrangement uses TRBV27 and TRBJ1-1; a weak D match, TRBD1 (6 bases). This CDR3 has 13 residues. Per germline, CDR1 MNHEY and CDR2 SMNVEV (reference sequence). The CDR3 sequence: CASSLSRDTEQVF. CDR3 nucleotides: TGTGCCAGCAGTTTATCCCGGGACACTGAACAGGTCTTT.

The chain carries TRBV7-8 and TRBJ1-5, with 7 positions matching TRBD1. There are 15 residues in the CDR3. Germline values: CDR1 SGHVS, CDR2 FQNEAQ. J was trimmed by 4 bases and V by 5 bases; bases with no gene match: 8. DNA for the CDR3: TGTGCCAGCAGCCTCCAGGGGGAGAGAAATCAGCCCCAGCATTTT. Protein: CASSLQGERNQPQHF.

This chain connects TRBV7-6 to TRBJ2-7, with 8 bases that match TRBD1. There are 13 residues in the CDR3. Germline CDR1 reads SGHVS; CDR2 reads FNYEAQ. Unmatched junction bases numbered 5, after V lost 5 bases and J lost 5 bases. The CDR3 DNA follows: TGTGCCAGCAGCGGACAGGGTCGGGACGAGCAGTACTTC. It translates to CASSGQGRDEQYF. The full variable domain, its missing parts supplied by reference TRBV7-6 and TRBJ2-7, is GAGVSQSPRYKVTKRGQDVALRCDPISGHVSLYWYRQALGQGPEFLTYFNYEAQQDKSGLPNDRFSAERPEGSISTLTIQRTEQRDSAMYRCASSGQGRDEQYFGPGTRLTVT.

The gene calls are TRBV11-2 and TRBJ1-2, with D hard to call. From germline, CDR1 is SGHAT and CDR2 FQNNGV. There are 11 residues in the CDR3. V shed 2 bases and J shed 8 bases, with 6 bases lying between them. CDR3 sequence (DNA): TGTGCCAGCAGCTTAAGGCAAGGCTACACCTTC. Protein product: CASSLRQGYTF.

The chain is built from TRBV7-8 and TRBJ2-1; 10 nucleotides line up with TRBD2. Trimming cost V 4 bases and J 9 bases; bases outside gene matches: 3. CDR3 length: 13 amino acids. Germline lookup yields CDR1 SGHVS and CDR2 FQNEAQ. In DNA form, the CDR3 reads TGTGCCAGCAGCTCACGACTAGCGGGTGAGCAGTTCTTC. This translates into CASSSRLAGEQFF.

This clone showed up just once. The CDR3 is CASRPGLAGGRHNEQFF. DNA of the CDR3: TGTGCCAGCAGGCCGGGACTAGCGGGGGGGCGACACAATGAGCAGTTCTTC. V is TRBV7-2 and J is TRBJ2-1; 16 bases map to TRBD2. This CDR3 is 17 amino acids long. The germline gives CDR1 SGHTA, CDR2 FQGNSA. Germline trimming cut 6 bases from V and 5 bases from J; bases unmatched to any gene: 7.

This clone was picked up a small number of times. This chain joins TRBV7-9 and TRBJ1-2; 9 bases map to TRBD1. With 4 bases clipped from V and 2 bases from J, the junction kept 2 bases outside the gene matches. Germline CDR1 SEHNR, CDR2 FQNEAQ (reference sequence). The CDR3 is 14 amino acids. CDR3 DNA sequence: TGTGCCAGCAGCTGGACAGGGGCAAACTATGGCTACACCTTC. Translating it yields CASSWTGANYGYTF.

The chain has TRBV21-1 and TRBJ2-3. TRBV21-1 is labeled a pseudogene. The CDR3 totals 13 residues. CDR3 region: CASKSSVSHTQYF. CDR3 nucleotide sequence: TGTGCCAGCAAAAGCAGTGTCTCACATACGCAGTATTTT.

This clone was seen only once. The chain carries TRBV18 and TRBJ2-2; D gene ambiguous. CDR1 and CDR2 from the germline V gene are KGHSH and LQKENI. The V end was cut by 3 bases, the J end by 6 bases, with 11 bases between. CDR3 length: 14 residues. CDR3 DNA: TGTGCCAGCTCACCCGACGCAGGCGCCGGGGAGCTGTTTTTT. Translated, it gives CASSPDAGAGELFF.

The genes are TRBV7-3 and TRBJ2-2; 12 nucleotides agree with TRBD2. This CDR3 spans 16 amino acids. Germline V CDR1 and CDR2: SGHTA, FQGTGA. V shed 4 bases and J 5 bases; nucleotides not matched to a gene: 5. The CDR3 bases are TGTGCCAGCAGCTCCCTAGCGGGAGGGGGGACCGGGGAGCTGTTTTTT. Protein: CASSSLAGGGTGELFF.

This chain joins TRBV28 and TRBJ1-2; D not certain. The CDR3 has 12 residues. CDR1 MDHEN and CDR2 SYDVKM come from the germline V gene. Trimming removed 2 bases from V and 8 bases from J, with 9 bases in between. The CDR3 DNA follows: TGTGCCAGCAGTTTACGATCTAGGGGCTACACCTTC. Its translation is CASSLRSRGYTF.

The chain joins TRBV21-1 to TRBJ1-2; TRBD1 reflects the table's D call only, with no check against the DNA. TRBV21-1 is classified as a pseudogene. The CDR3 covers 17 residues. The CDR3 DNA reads TGTGCCAGCTCCCCGGGACAGGGGAAACGAGCTAACTATGGCTACACCTTC. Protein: CASSPGQGKRANYGYTF.

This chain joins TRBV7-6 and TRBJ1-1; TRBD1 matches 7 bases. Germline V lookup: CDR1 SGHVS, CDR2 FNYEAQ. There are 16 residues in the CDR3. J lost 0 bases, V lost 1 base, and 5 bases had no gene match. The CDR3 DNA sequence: TGTGCCAGCAGCTTAGTGGGAGGGGGCTTGAACACTGAAGCTTTCTTT. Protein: CASSLVGGGLNTEAFF.

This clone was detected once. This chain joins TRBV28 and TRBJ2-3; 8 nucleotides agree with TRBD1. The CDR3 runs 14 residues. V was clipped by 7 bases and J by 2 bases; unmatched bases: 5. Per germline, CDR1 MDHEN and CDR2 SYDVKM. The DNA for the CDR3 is TGTGCCAGCAACCCACAGGGGGTCACAGATACGCAGTATTTT. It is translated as CASNPQGVTDTQYF. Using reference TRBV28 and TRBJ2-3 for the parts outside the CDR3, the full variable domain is DVKVTQSSRYLVKRTGEKVFLECVQDMDHENMFWYRQDPGLGLRLIYFSYDVKMKEKGDIPEGYSVSREKKERFSLILESASTNQTSMYLCASNPQGVTDTQYFGPGTRLTVL.